This T cell receptor beta chain appears in the sequencing data of a study of blood T cell repertoires in COVID-19. Study information: Sources were T cells, B-cell-depleted T cells, or PBMCs; the material itself was cDNA or gDNA.

Deletions cut 4 bases from V and 0 bases from J, with 13 bases between. There are 16 residues in the CDR3. Germline lookup yields CDR1 SNHLY and CDR2 FYNNEI. Original data processing: By means of reference gene primer amplification, nucleated cell counts were estimated. Here immunoSEQ multiplex PCR was the method, and the copy in TCRdb shows in-frame clones only, minus some. V and J calls and clone size are those listed in that table; D and trimming were worked out from the DNA. The table records 96,000 or so clones, about 88% of them present only once. The chain is built from TRBV2 and TRBJ1-3; D gene unclear. Input material: peripheral blood. The clonotype comes from an elderly woman with acute or convalescent COVID-19. DNA of the CDR3: TGTGCCAGCAGTGCTCCCTCAGGATTCTCTGGAAACACCATATATTTT. Translated: CASSAPSGFSGNTIYF. The full variable domain, its missing parts supplied by reference TRBV2 and TRBJ1-3, is EPEVTQTPSHQVTQMGQEVILRCVPISNHLYFYWYRQILGQKVEFLVSFYNNEISEKSEIFDDQFSVERPDGSNFTLKIRSTKLEDSAMYFCASSAPSGFSGNTIYFGEGSWLTVV.